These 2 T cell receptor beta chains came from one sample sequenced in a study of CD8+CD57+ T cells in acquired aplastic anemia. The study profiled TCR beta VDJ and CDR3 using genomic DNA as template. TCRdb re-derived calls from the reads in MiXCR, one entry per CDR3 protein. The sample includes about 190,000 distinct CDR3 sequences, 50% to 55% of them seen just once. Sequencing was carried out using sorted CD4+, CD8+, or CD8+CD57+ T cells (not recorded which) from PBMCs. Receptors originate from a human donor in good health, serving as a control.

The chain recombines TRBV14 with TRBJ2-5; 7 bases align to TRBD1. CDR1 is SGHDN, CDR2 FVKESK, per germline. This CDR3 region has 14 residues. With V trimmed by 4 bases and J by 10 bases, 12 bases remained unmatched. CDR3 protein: CASSRRQGQASQYF. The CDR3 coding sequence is TGTGCCAGCAGCCGGCGACAGGGCCAAGCGAGCCAGTACTTC. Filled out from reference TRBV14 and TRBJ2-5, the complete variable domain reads EAGVTQFPSHSVIEKGQTVTLRCDPISGHDNLYWYRRVMGKEIKFLLHFVKESKQDESGMPNNRFLAERTGGTYSTLKVQPAELEDSGVYFCASSRRQGQASQYFGPGTRLLVL.

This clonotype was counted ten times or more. The DNA of the CDR3 is TGTGCCAGCAGTTTGGGACAGGCCGGAAACACCATATATTTT. Encoded protein: CASSLGQAGNTIYF. The V and J genes are TRBV28 and TRBJ1-3, with 8 bases lining up with TRBD1. The length of the CDR3 is 14 residues. Trimming at V came to 3 bases and at J to 4 bases, leaving 2 bases not matched to a gene. Germline V CDR1 and CDR2: MDHEN, SYDVKM.